These 19 T cell receptor beta chains were sequenced from one sample in a study of blood T cell repertoires in COVID-19. The method was immunoSEQ multiplex PCR; TCRdb's version includes in-frame clones alone and lacks a portion of them. The table has over 400,000 clones, 85% to 90% seen once. Sequencing was performed on peripheral blood. All receptors derive from a woman aged 45-59 years with COVID-19, enrolled during active disease.

The chain has TRBV28 and TRBJ1-2; no definite D call. Germline values: CDR1 MDHEN, CDR2 SYDVKM. The CDR3 is 11 residues long. Trimming cost V 5 bases and J 8 bases, with 9 bases left between them. The CDR3 sequence: CASSRRSGYTF. The CDR3 nucleotides are TGTGCCAGCAGTAGGAGGTCGGGCTACACCTTC.

The chain combines TRBV19 with TRBJ2-2, with 8 bases lining up with TRBD1. V lost 3 bases to trimming and J lost 1 base; unmatched junction nucleotides: 4. The CDR3 has 16 residues. Germline V lookup: CDR1 LNHDA, CDR2 SQIVND (reference sequence). The CDR3 loop is CASSIGGTGNTGELFF. In nucleotides, the CDR3 is TGTGCCAGTAGTATTGGAGGGACAGGGAACACCGGGGAGCTGTTTTTT.

This clone was seen a single time. The rearrangement links TRBV11-2 to TRBJ2-3; 9 bases line up with TRBD1. Germline V gene data show CDR1 as SGHAT and CDR2 as FQNNGV. V shed 5 bases and J 3 bases; nucleotides not matched to a gene: 6. This CDR3 is 15 amino acids long. CDR3 loop: CASSPGTGKTDTQYF. As DNA, the CDR3 is TGTGCCAGCAGCCCAGGGACAGGGAAGACAGATACGCAGTATTTT.

This chain joins TRBV19 and TRBJ1-5, with 11 bases aligning to TRBD1. Germline values: CDR1 LNHDA, CDR2 SQIVND (reference sequence). This CDR3 has 14 amino acids. Trimming removed 5 bases from V and 6 bases from J; junction bases left unmatched: 3. The CDR3 here is CASSGQGAFQPQHF. In nucleotides, the CDR3 is TGTGCCAGTAGTGGACAGGGGGCGTTTCAGCCCCAGCATTTT.

V and J are TRBV11-2 and TRBJ2-7; TRBD1 aligns across 7 bases. Germline loops: CDR1 SGHAT, CDR2 FQNNGV. This CDR3 comprises 15 residues. Trimming at V came to 1 base and at J to 5 bases, leaving 8 bases not matched to a gene. CDR3 in amino acids: CASSLGTGQIDEQYF. DNA of the CDR3: TGTGCCAGCAGCTTAGGAACGGGACAGATAGACGAGCAGTACTTC.

This clone was detected only once. Other DNA sequences within the sample encode an identical CDR3. V is TRBV9 and J is TRBJ2-5, with 8 bases identical to TRBD2. CDR1 is SGDLS and CDR2 is YYNGEE in the germline V gene. The V and J ends lost 0 bases and 5 bases, in that order; junction bases with no gene match: 9. The CDR3 is made up of 16 amino acids. CDR3 in amino acids: CASSVEGLAGRETQYF. Written as DNA, the CDR3 is TGTGCCAGCAGCGTAGAAGGGCTAGCGGGTAGGGAGACCCAGTACTTC.

Written as DNA, the CDR3 is TGTGCCAGTAGTATGGGGGCCTTTGGTGAAGCTTTCTTT. Protein: CASSMGAFGEAFF. The chain combines TRBV19 with TRBJ1-1; a weak D match, TRBD1 (6 bases). The V and J ends lost 3 bases and 7 bases respectively, with 12 bases between them. The CDR3 loop spans 13 amino acids. Germline V gene data show CDR1 as LNHDA and CDR2 as SQIVND (reference sequence).

The rearrangement joins TRBV5-1 to TRBJ2-1; D not certain. V dropped 1 base and J dropped 0 bases, with 8 bases sitting between them. This CDR3 is 15 amino acids long. Germline assignment: CDR1 SGHRS and CDR2 YFSETQ. The CDR3 region has the DNA TGCGCCAGCAGCTTGACACGGAGCTCCTACAATGAGCAGTTCTTC. It yields the protein CASSLTRSSYNEQFF.

V usage is TRBV5-6 and J usage is TRBJ2-7; possibly TRBD1 for D (8 bases). There are 17 residues in the CDR3. Germline V gene lookup returns CDR1 SGHDT and CDR2 YYEEEE. Trimming left V 4 bases short and J 2 bases short, with 22 bases between. The CDR3 sequence: CASSTPNYRGGPYEQYF. CDR3 bases: TGTGCCAGCAGCACTCCAAACTACAGGGGGGGCCCCTACGAGCAGTACTTC.

This clone has more than one count but fewer than ten. The chain employs TRBV5-4 and TRBJ1-1; D uncertain. This CDR3 is 13 amino acids long. V lost 0 bases, J lost 7 bases, and 10 bases lay in between. CDR1 and CDR2 from the germline V gene are SGHNT and YYREEE (reference sequence). CDR3 coding DNA: TGTGCCAGCAGCTTGGGGCAGGCTTTTGAAGCTTTCTTT. Encoded protein: CASSLGQAFEAFF.

The CDR3, as DNA: TGTGCCTGGATGCGGGACTCAGGATGGAATGAAGCTTTCTTT. It translates to CAWMRDSGWNEAFF. This chain joins TRBV30 and TRBJ1-1; possibly TRBD1 for D (5 bases). V was trimmed by 4 bases and J by 7 bases, leaving 19 bases between them. Germline CDR1 GTSNPN, CDR2 SVGIG (reference sequence). The CDR3 is made up of 14 amino acids.

V usage is TRBV5-4 and J usage is TRBJ2-3; 10 bases line up with TRBD2. CDR1 and CDR2 (germline): SGHNT, YYREEE (reference sequence). CDR3 size: 16 residues. Trimming at V came to 0 bases and at J to 6 bases, leaving 7 bases not matched to a gene. CDR3 protein: CASSLAAAGGPDTQYF. CDR3 nucleotide sequence: TGTGCCAGCAGCTTGGCTGCAGCGGGGGGGCCGGATACGCAGTATTTT.

The chain combines TRBV7-6 with TRBJ2-2; no definite D call. CDR3 length: 15 amino acids. Germline CDR1 reads SGHVS; CDR2 reads FNYEAQ. V was pared by 1 base and J by 3 bases, with 9 bases between. The CDR3 coding sequence is TGTGCCAGCAGCTTAGGGCACCCCGACACCGGGGAGCTGTTTTTT. This sequence encodes CASSLGHPDTGELFF.

This chain links TRBV6-2 or TRBV6-3 with TRBJ1-1; D gene ambiguous. The germline V gene encodes CDR1 MNHEY and CDR2 SVGEGT. CDR3 length: 14 residues. V dropped 0 bases and J dropped 6 bases, with 11 bases sitting between them. The CDR3, as DNA: TGTGCCAGCAGTTACTCGAACCGGGGATCTGAAGCTTTCTTT. It is translated as CASSYSNRGSEAFF.

The genes are TRBV7-9 and TRBJ1-6; tentatively, D is TRBD1 (5 bases). Between the trimmed V and J ends, which lost 10 bases and 10 bases, there was a span of 23 bases. CDR1 SEHNR and CDR2 FQNEAQ come from the germline V gene (reference sequence). CDR3 length: 15 residues. The CDR3 DNA reads TGTGCCACCGCCCGGGGGGGGGTGGCAAGATCACCCCTCCACTTT. Residues: CATARGGVARSPLHF.

The chain uses TRBV10-3 and TRBJ2-3, with D possibly matching TRBD2 (5 bases). V was trimmed by 2 bases and J by 4 bases, leaving 7 bases between them. The CDR3 length is 13 residues. The germline gives CDR1 ENHRY, CDR2 SYGVKD. The CDR3 loop is CAISEEAADTQYF. CDR3 in DNA: TGTGCCATCAGTGAGGAAGCGGCAGATACGCAGTATTTT.

J is TRBJ2-2 and V is TRBV3-1 (or the pseudogene TRBV3-2); perhaps TRBD1 as D (5 bases). The length of the CDR3 is 14 residues. Looked up from germline, CDR1 is LGHDT and CDR2 is YNNKEL (reference sequence). Trimming took off 1 base at V and 3 bases at J, with 6 bases between the two ends. The CDR3 DNA reads TGTGCCAGCAGCCAAGGGGGCTACACCGGGGAGCTGTTTTTT. As protein: CASSQGGYTGELFF.

In this sample, this clone turned up once. The chain combines TRBV27 with TRBJ2-1; weak D call: TRBD2 (5 bases). Germline V gives CDR1 MNHEY, CDR2 SMNVEV (reference sequence). This CDR3 comprises 15 residues. The germline V and J ends were trimmed by 7 bases and 2 bases, with 15 bases remaining between them. The CDR3 region has the DNA TGTGCCAGCACCGTTCGGGGAAGAGCCTACAATGAGCAGTTCTTC. Its translation: CASTVRGRAYNEQFF.

This sequence joins TRBV7-9 and TRBJ2-4; a possible D gene is TRBD1 (5 bases). Deletions cut 5 bases from V and 3 bases from J, with 17 bases between. Germline values: CDR1 SEHNR, CDR2 FQNEAQ (reference sequence). The CDR3 has 16 amino acids. The CDR3 DNA is TGTGCCAGCAGCCTTCCCTCCGCTAGGGGCAAAAACATTCAGTACTTC. It yields the protein CASSLPSARGKNIQYF.